These 13 T cell receptor beta chains were all obtained from the same sample, sequenced in a study of post-analysis software for immune sequencing data. Their antigen targets remain unknown. Each TCR beta cDNA library carried unique molecular identifiers. TCRdb independently ran MiXCR on the PCR reads; one entry per CDR3 protein. The table records 700,000 to 900,000 distinct CDR3 sequences, 46% of them present only once. Findings and limits, study-wide: Five or six TRBV segments, TRBV5-6, TRBV5-1 and TRBV20-1 among them, were found more frequent in patients than controls.

The sample taken for sequencing was blood. The receptors derive from a girl aged 5-17 years with multiple sclerosis.

This clonotype was recorded once. The rearrangement uses TRBV4-1 and TRBJ2-5; weak D call: TRBD1 (7 bases). Germline V CDR1 and CDR2: MGHRA, YSYEKL. The CDR3 consists of 15 residues. The germline V and J ends were trimmed by 3 bases and 3 bases, with 14 bases remaining between them. CDR3 bases: TGCGCCAGCAGCCAGGACGGCAGGGGGGAAGAGACCCAGTACTTC. Translated, it gives CASSQDGRGEETQYF.

As to this clonotype: At one boundary the junction diverges from the germline segment, which might be a read error. The rearrangement uses TRBV29-1 and TRBJ1-1, with D perhaps matching TRBD1 (5 bases). The CDR3 covers 14 residues. Germline lookup yields CDR1 SQVTM and CDR2 ANQGSEA. The CDR3 spells CSIEPGGWNTEAFF. In DNA form, the CDR3 reads TGCAGCATTGAACCCGGGGGATGGAACACTGAAGCTTTCTTT.

DNA of the CDR3: TGCGCCAGCAGCCGCGACAGGGGGCTAGGCGAGCAGTACTTC. Its translation is CASSRDRGLGEQYF. The chain joins TRBV4-1 to TRBJ2-4; the match to TRBD1 covers 10 bases. The J call may be wrong; the DNA end is better matched by TRBJ2-7. The CDR3 extends over 14 amino acids. CDR1 MGHRA and CDR2 YSYEKL come from the germline V gene.

The chain couples TRBV4-3 to TRBJ2-2; D call uncertain. Germline V gives CDR1 LGHNA, CDR2 YSLEER. This CDR3 has 14 residues. With 1 base removed from V and 5 bases from J, the gap between germline ends came to 8 bases. The CDR3: CASSQVIGTGELFF. CDR3 DNA: TGCGCCAGCAGCCAAGTTATTGGAACCGGGGAGCTGTTTTTT.

This clonotype was seen only a few times. The V gene is TRBV7-9, the J gene TRBJ2-7; no clear D. With 5 bases removed from V and 4 bases from J, the gap between germline ends came to 12 bases. The CDR3 consists of 13 residues. CDR1 SEHNR and CDR2 FQNEAQ come from the germline V gene (reference sequence). CDR3 in amino acids: CASSASGPYEQYF. The CDR3, as DNA: TGTGCCAGCAGCGCCTCCGGGCCTTACGAGCAGTACTTC.

This clonotype was seen only a few times. The chain joins TRBV6-1 to TRBJ2-5; the match to TRBD1 covers 9 bases. Germline V gene lookup returns CDR1 MNHNS and CDR2 SASEGT. CDR3 length: 17 amino acids. Trimming cost V 6 bases and J 1 base; bases outside gene matches: 12. Here the CDR3 reads CASSREIPTGGQETQYF. DNA for the CDR3: TGTGCCAGCAGCCGAGAGATCCCGACAGGGGGCCAAGAGACCCAGTACTTC.

The gene calls are TRBV7-9 and TRBJ2-5; unclear D gene. Germline V CDR1 and CDR2: SEHNR, FQNEAQ (reference sequence). The CDR3 totals 13 residues. Deletions cut 2 bases from V and 11 bases from J, with 15 bases between. CDR3 DNA: TGTGCCAGCAGCTTATCGGCACTACATGAGCAGTACTTC. Its protein product is CASSLSALHEQYF.

This clonotype was seen a few times. This chain joins TRBV12-3 or TRBV12-4 and TRBJ2-1; 8 positions match TRBD2. Gene TRBJ2-7 matches the end of the DNA better, so the J call may be wrong. The CDR3 is 20 residues long. In nucleotides, the CDR3 is TGTGCCAGCAGTTACCCCGGGACCGCTAGCGGGTCCCACTCCTACAATGAGCAGTACTTC. This codes for CASSYPGTASGSHSYNEQYF.

This clonotype was observed a few times. V is TRBV12-3 or TRBV12-4 and J is TRBJ1-5; 9 nucleotides line up with TRBD1. This CDR3 is built from 13 residues. Trimming took 11 bases from V and 3 from J; bases not matched to a gene: 5. The CDR3 coding sequence is TGTGCCCTCCGGGACAGGGACAATCAGCCCCAGCATTTT. Its translation: CALRDRDNQPQHF.

CDR3 sequence reads: CASSVTGNSFGANVLTF. The DNA for the CDR3 is TGTGCCAGCAGCGTAACGGGCAACTCGTTCGGGGCCAACGTCCTGACTTTC. The V call is TRBV9, the J call TRBJ2-6, with D hard to call. CDR3 length: 17 amino acids. Germline CDR1 and CDR2: SGDLS and YYNGEE. V lost 1 base and J lost 4, with 15 bases in between.

This clonotype was picked up a small number of times. The chain links TRBV5-1 to TRBJ2-7; 12 nucleotides line up with TRBD2. Germline V gene data show CDR1 as SGHRS and CDR2 as YFSETQ. The length of the CDR3 is 14 residues. J was trimmed by 3 bases and V by 8 bases; bases with no gene match: 6. CDR3 nucleotides: TGCGCCAGTCAGCTAGCGGGAGGGGTCTACGAGCAGTACTTC. Translation: CASQLAGGVYEQYF. Filled out from reference TRBV5-1 and TRBJ2-7, the complete variable domain reads KAGVTQTPRYLIKTRGQQVTLSCSPISGHRSVSWYQQTPGQGLQFLFEYFSETQRNKGNFPGRFSGRQFSNSRSEMNVSTLELGDSALYLCASQLAGGVYEQYFGPGTRLTVT.

This clonotype was observed a few times. The chain uses TRBV5-6 and TRBJ2-7; D is tentatively TRBD1 or TRBD2 (6 bases each). The germline V gene has CDR1 SGHDT and CDR2 YYEEEE. V was cut by 1 base and J by 6 bases, with 20 bases left in between. This CDR3 has 16 residues. The CDR3 DNA sequence: TGTGCCAGCAGCTTGCGGGGGCTCCCCCCCCAAGGCGAGCAGTACTTC. Its protein product is CASSLRGLPPQGEQYF. Full variable domain (rest looked up from reference TRBV5-6 and TRBJ2-7): DAGVTQSPTHLIKTRGQQVTLRCSPKSGHDTVSWYQQALGQGPQFIFQYYEEEERQRGNFPDRFSGHQFPNYSSELNVNALLLGDSALYLCASSLRGLPPQGEQYFGPGTRLTVT.

The chain carries TRBV20-1 and TRBJ2-3; TRBD2 matches 8 bases. V lost 1 base, J lost 7 bases, and 13 bases stayed unmatched. Germline-derived CDR1 and CDR2 are DFQATT and SNEGSKA (reference sequence). The CDR3 is made up of 16 amino acids. CDR3 protein: CSARALAGGDWNTQYF. Here the CDR3 DNA reads TGCAGTGCTAGAGCCCTAGCGGGTGGGGACTGGAATACGCAGTATTTT.